Below, 24 T cell receptor beta chains from the same sample are listed, as sequenced in a study of T cell clonality in common variable immunodeficiency. The table came from immunoSEQ multiplex PCR; TCRdb's copy has only in-frame clones and leaves some out. The profile covers roughly 60,000 clones, none occurring a single time. Source material: peripheral blood mononuclear cells. The receptors were gathered from a person aged 18-69 years in good health.

This clone was found many times. The DNA ends 3 residues before the CDR3 does, and the rest of the CDR3 is filled in from the germline J gene. Other nucleotide sequences in the sample specify the same CDR3. The chain carries TRBV2 and TRBJ2-1, with TRBD2 matching over 11 bases. CDR1 is SNHLY, CDR2 FYNNEI, per germline. The V segment lost 4 bases and the J segment 7 bases; nucleotides outside the gene matches: 0. This CDR3 has 13 amino acids. The CDR3 is CASSGTSGNEQFF. CDR3 DNA (partial): TGTGCCAGCAGTGGGACTAGCGGGAATGAG.

This clone showed up just a few times. Read sequence stops 3 residues before the CDR3 end, and the germline J gene provides the missing end. The chain recombines TRBV5-1 with TRBJ1-5; unclear D gene. Between the trimmed V and J ends, which lost 0 bases and 0 bases, there was a span of 7 bases. Germline V CDR1 and CDR2: SGHRS, YFSETQ. The CDR3 is 15 residues long. The CDR3 spells CASSLDSNSNQPQHF. The part of the CDR3 DNA that was read is TGCGCCAGCAGCTTGGATTCCAATAGCAATCAGCCC.

This clone was found many times. Read sequence stops 3 residues before the CDR3 end, and the germline J gene provides the missing end. The chain combines TRBV5-1 with TRBJ2-5; weak D call: TRBD1 (6 bases). Between the trimmed V and J ends, which lost 1 base and 0 bases, there was a span of 10 bases. The CDR3 sequence is 15 residues long. Germline CDR1 SGHRS, CDR2 YFSETQ. The CDR3 spells CASSLTQGNQETQYF. The CDR3 bases that were read are TGCGCCAGCAGCTTGACCCAGGGGAACCAAGAGACC.

The sample holds many counts of this clone. Sequencing ends 3 residues short of the CDR3 end; the germline J gene provides the rest. The chain has TRBV27 and TRBJ2-2; 14 bases line up with TRBD2. V shed 5 bases, J shed 6 bases, and the junction held 8 bases outside the gene matches. This CDR3 comprises 17 residues. From germline, CDR1 is MNHEY and CDR2 SMNVEV (reference sequence). Here the CDR3 reads CASSPRGTSGRAGELFF. The DNA read from the CDR3 is TGTGCCAGCAGTCCCCGGGGGACTAGCGGGAGAGCCGGGGAG.

This clone was found many times. Read coverage stops 3 residues before the CDR3 terminus; the germline J gene supplies the remainder. The V and J genes are TRBV29-1 and TRBJ2-5, with TRBD2 matching 10 bases. The CDR3 loop spans 14 amino acids. Trimming removed 4 bases from V and 7 bases from J; junction bases left unmatched: 9. In germline, CDR1 is SQVTM, CDR2 ANQGSEA. The DNA read from the CDR3 is TGCAGCGTTGGAACTAGCGGGATTTTTGGGACC. This sequence encodes CSVGTSGIFGT. The whole CDR3 region reads CSVGTSGIFGTQYF.

This clone was picked up many times. The junction departs from the called germline gene at one end, perhaps through a read error. The CDR3 end lies 3 residues beyond the end of the read and is filled in from the germline J gene. The V and J genes are TRBV7-7 and TRBJ2-7, with D possibly being TRBD1 (6 bases). The CDR3 runs 13 residues. Looked up from germline, CDR1 is SSHAT and CDR2 is FNYEAQ (reference sequence). Partial CDR3 DNA: TGTGCTAGCAGCTACAGGGTTACCTACGAG. Its translation: CASSYRVTYE. From start to end, the CDR3 is CASSYRVTYEQYF.

This clone was seen repeatedly, ten times or more. Read data end 3 residues before the CDR3 end; the end is taken from the germline J gene. V usage is TRBV18 and J usage is TRBJ2-1; 7 bases map to TRBD2. From germline, CDR1 is KGHSH and CDR2 LQKENI. This CDR3 is built from 15 residues. V gave up 5 bases and J gave up 7 bases; unmatched junction bases: 11. The CDR3 sequence: CASSISRGSWNEQFF. The CDR3 DNA, read in part, is TGTGCCAGCTCAATTTCTCGCGGGAGCTGGAATGAG.

This clone was counted at least ten times. The read halts 3 residues ahead of the CDR3 end, with the missing end drawn from the germline J gene. The V gene is TRBV29-1, the J gene TRBJ1-1; D possibly corresponds to TRBD1 (5 bases). V lost 0 bases, J lost 7 bases, and 9 bases lay in between. The length of the CDR3 is 12 residues. Germline CDR1 and CDR2: SQVTM and ANQGSEA. Incomplete CDR3 DNA: TGCAGCGTTGAAGACCAGGGAATTGAA. Translating it yields CSVEDQGIE. Given in full, the CDR3 is CSVEDQGIEAFF. Using reference TRBV29-1 and TRBJ1-1 for the parts outside the CDR3, the full variable domain is SAVISQKPSRDICQRGTSLTIQCQVDSQVTMMFWYRQQPGQSLTLIATANQGSEATYESGFVIDKFPISRPNLTFSTLTVSNMSPEDSSIYLCSVEDQGIEAFFGQGTRLTVV.

Many counts were recorded for this clone. The CDR3 end falls 3 residues outside the read, so it is completed with the germline J gene. V gene TRBV20-1 combines with J gene TRBJ1-1; no clear D. This CDR3 region has 11 residues. The V gene lost 3 bases and the J gene lost 6 bases, with 8 bases spanning the gap. In germline, CDR1 is DFQATT, CDR2 SNEGSKA (reference sequence). The part of the CDR3 DNA that was read is TGCAGTGCTAGGATCTACTCTGAA. Encoded protein: CSARIYSE. The full CDR3 protein reads CSARIYSEAFF.

The sample holds many counts of this clone. The read stops 3 residues short of the end of the CDR3; the missing end is completed from the germline J gene. This sequence joins TRBV13 and TRBJ1-2; weak D call: TRBD1 (6 bases). The CDR3 contains 14 residues. Germline V lookup: CDR1 PRHDT, CDR2 FYEKMQ (reference sequence). The germline V and J ends were trimmed by 5 bases and 1 base, with 11 bases remaining between them. The CDR3 spells CASSTHRVNYGYTF. Incomplete CDR3 DNA: TGTGCCAGCAGCACTCACAGGGTTAACTATGGC. The full variable domain, its missing parts supplied by reference TRBV13 and TRBJ1-2, is AAGVIQSPRHLIKEKRETATLKCYPIPRHDTVYWYQQGPGQDPQFLISFYEKMQSDKGSIPDRFSAQQFSDYHSELNMSSLELGDSALYFCASSTHRVNYGYTFGSGTRLTVV.

This clone was found many times. Read data end 3 residues before the CDR3 end; the end is taken from the germline J gene. The chain links TRBV18 to TRBJ2-7; the D is unclear. V gave up 5 bases and J gave up 3 bases, with 11 bases separating them. In germline, CDR1 is KGHSH, CDR2 LQKENI. The length of the CDR3 is 13 residues. The CDR3 region is CASSSTVDYEQYF. CDR3 DNA (partial): TGTGCCAGCTCATCCACAGTGGACTACGAG.

There are many counts of this clone. A read error may account for a junction end that differs from germline. The CDR3 sequence is CASSPHGLESYNEQFF. Incomplete CDR3 DNA: TGTGCTAGCAGCCCGCACGGACTAGAGTCCTACAATGAG. The chain couples TRBV7-7 to TRBJ2-1; 7 bases agree with TRBD2. Read sequence stops 3 residues before the CDR3 end, and the germline J gene provides the missing end. From germline, CDR1 is SSHAT and CDR2 FNYEAQ (reference sequence). CDR3 length equals 16 residues.

Ten or more counts support this clone. The CDR3 bases that were read are TGTGCCAGCAGCTTACGACTAGCGGAGCCCAACGAG. It translates to CASSLRLAEPNE. The CDR3 as a whole reads CASSLRLAEPNEQYF. This chain links TRBV7-8 with TRBJ2-7, with 9 bases lining up with TRBD2. The CDR3 goes on 3 residues after the read ends, and that part is filled in from the germline J gene. The CDR3 length is 15 residues. V lost 2 bases to trimming and J lost 5 bases; unmatched junction nucleotides: 7. From germline, CDR1 is SGHVS and CDR2 FQNEAQ.

This clone has a handful of counts. A much bigger clone sits one base away, suggesting this may be a read error. From the germline J gene comes the end of the CDR3, since the read stops 3 residues before it. Different DNA sequences within this sample yield the same CDR3. The chain couples TRBV2 to TRBJ2-3, with D tentatively TRBD1 (5 bases). CDR1 and CDR2 from the germline V gene are SNHLY and FYNNEI. V dropped 6 bases and J dropped 0 bases, with 10 bases sitting between them. The CDR3 length is 14 residues. The covered CDR3 bases are TGTGCCAGCAGCGAGGACAAGAGCACAGATACG. Translation: CASSEDKSTDT. The whole CDR3 sequence reads CASSEDKSTDTQYF.

This clone was seen at least ten times. The read terminates 3 residues before the CDR3 end, so the remaining end is supplied by the germline J gene. The chain recombines TRBV19 with TRBJ1-6; D is undetermined. From germline, CDR1 is LNHDA and CDR2 SQIVND (reference sequence). The CDR3 totals 12 residues. Between the trimmed V and J ends, which lost 3 bases and 10 bases, there was a span of 7 bases. CDR3 DNA (partial): TGTGCCAGTAGTATGTCCCGGTCACCC. Protein: CASSMSRSP. The full CDR3 is CASSMSRSPLHF. The whole variable domain, remainder taken from reference TRBV19 and TRBJ1-6, is DGGITQSPKYLFRKEGQNVTLSCEQNLNHDAMYWYRQDPGQGLRLIYYSQIVNDFQKGDIAEGYSVSREKKESFPLTVTSAQKNPTAFYLCASSMSRSPLHFGNGTRLTVT.

Notes on this clone: Read data end 3 residues before the CDR3 end; the end is taken from the germline J gene. The V call is TRBV30, the J call TRBJ2-2, with a possible D match to TRBD1 (5 bases). CDR3 size: 14 residues. Germline-derived CDR1 and CDR2 are GTSNPN and SVGIG (reference sequence). Trimming removed 8 bases at V and 3 bases at J, with 16 bases between. CDR3 DNA, as far as it was read: TGTGCCACCAGGCAGGGCCGGGACACCGGGGAG. This encodes CATRQGRDTGE. The complete CDR3 protein is CATRQGRDTGELFF.

This clone was observed many times. The read terminates 3 residues ahead of where the CDR3 ends, so the germline J gene completes it. The rearrangement joins TRBV5-1 to TRBJ2-7, with TRBD2 matching over 9 bases. The V gene's germline CDR1 is SGHRS and CDR2 YFSETQ. Trimming took 1 base from V and 4 from J; bases not matched to a gene: 9. The CDR3 is 16 amino acids. The DNA read from the CDR3 is TGCGCCAGCAGCTTGATCGCAGCGGGAGGTCCGTACGAG. Protein: CASSLIAAGGPYE. The full CDR3 sequence reads CASSLIAAGGPYEQYF.

This clone was seen at least ten times. The read ends 3 residues early relative to the CDR3; the germline J gene fills the gap. The V call is TRBV20-1, the J call TRBJ1-1; TRBD1 agrees at 8 bases. Trimming cost V 3 bases and J 4 bases; bases outside gene matches: 4. Germline values: CDR1 DFQATT, CDR2 SNEGSKA (reference sequence). This CDR3 comprises 13 residues. CDR3 residues: CSASPGGSTEAFF. CDR3 bases read: TGCAGTGCTAGTCCAGGGGGCAGCACTGAA.

In this sample, this clone turned up many times. The read falls 3 residues short of the CDR3 end, and the missing part is taken from the germline J gene. The V gene is TRBV28, the J gene TRBJ2-1; 8 nucleotides line up with TRBD1. The CDR3 extends over 15 amino acids. Germline assignment: CDR1 MDHEN and CDR2 SYDVKM. J gave up 7 bases and V 2 bases, and 7 bases lay outside the gene matches. CDR3 bases read: TGTGCCAGCAGTTTAAGGGTCAGGGGGCGGAATGAG. This translates into CASSLRVRGRNE. The complete CDR3 protein is CASSLRVRGRNEQFF.

Many counts were recorded for this clone. The CDR3 end is not reached by the read, which stops 3 residues before it; the germline J gene fills it in. The J gene is TRBJ1-2, the V gene TRBV29-1; maybe TRBD1 (5 bases). CDR1 and CDR2 from the germline V gene are SQVTM and ANQGSEA. This CDR3 is 12 amino acids long. CDR3 sequence reads: CSVEESGAGYTF. The part of the CDR3 DNA that was read is TGCAGCGTTGAAGAAAGCGGGGCCGGC.

This clone showed up many times. This CDR3 is CASSDSLRGSDEQYF. CDR3 DNA, as far as it was read: TGTGCCAGCAGTGACTCATTAAGGGGGAGTGACGAG. The gene calls are TRBV6-4 and TRBJ2-7, with TRBD1 as a possible D gene (6 bases). The CDR3 extends 3 residues past the end of the read, so its final part is completed from the germline J gene. From germline, CDR1 is MRHNA and CDR2 SNTAGT. V was clipped by 0 bases and J by 5 bases, with 14 bases between them. This CDR3 region has 15 residues.

This clone was observed many times. Coverage ceases 3 residues before the CDR3 finishes, and the germline J gene fills in the end. The chain has TRBV20-1 and TRBJ2-1; 10 nucleotides agree with TRBD1. CDR3 size: 14 residues. Per germline, CDR1 DFQATT and CDR2 SNEGSKA (reference sequence). V was pared by 4 bases and J by 5 bases, with 5 bases of the junction left unmatched. The part of the CDR3 DNA that was read is TGCAGTGCTAAGGGACAGGGGCTCCACAATGAG. It specifies CSAKGQGLHNE. The whole CDR3 is CSAKGQGLHNEQFF.

This clone has at least ten counts. The read gets to within 3 residues of the CDR3 end, and the germline J gene fills in the rest. The genes are TRBV29-1 and TRBJ1-2, with 8 bases aligning to TRBD1. The CDR3 has 16 amino acids. Trimming took 0 bases from V and 3 from J; bases not matched to a gene: 9. Germline V lookup: CDR1 SQVTM, CDR2 ANQGSEA. The chain's CDR3 is CSVEDTGTGYHYGYTF. CDR3 DNA (partial): TGCAGCGTTGAAGATACCGGGACAGGTTACCACTATGGC.

Ten or more counts support this clone. The read falls 3 residues short of the CDR3 end, and the missing part is taken from the germline J gene. This sequence joins TRBV7-8 and TRBJ1-6, with D perhaps TRBD1 (5 bases). The V end was cut by 1 base, the J end by 9 bases, with 13 bases between. Germline loops: CDR1 SGHVS, CDR2 FQNEAQ. The CDR3 has 15 amino acids. The CDR3 protein is CASSLGGLSFSPLHF. Incomplete CDR3 DNA: TGTGCCAGCAGCTTAGGGGGACTTTCCTTTTCACCC.